The present entry profiles one T cell receptor beta chain with its context. There is no known antigen for this receptor. Per-base quality was not reported, and no clone a single base away is much larger than it. The data stem from a study of STAT5B mutations in CD4+ large granular lymphocyte leukemia (dated by TCRdb to between 2021 and 2024). Describing the broader study: Among healthy controls, the CDR3 'QG' motif was associated with a particular HLA allele. The TCRbeta repertoires of CD4+ T-cell large granular lymphocyte leukemia patients were compared with the TCRbeta repertoires of healthy blood donors. Flow cytometry on FACSCanto II or FACSVerse showed that the purified fractions were more than 95% pure among lymphocytes. The research as a whole found: Enrichment of TRBV06-family usage was observed among the top patient clones (8/27) relative to healthy controls (2/35). CD4-sorted patient repertoires appeared more clonal than healthy CD4+ repertoires, and this difference persisted after removing the putative leukemic clones. Main leukemic clonotypes were private to each patient, although around 25% of the main leukemic clonotypes were found at low frequency in the non-leukemic repertoires of other patients. Data were not HLA-matched; higher clonality in CD4+ versus CD8+ T-LGLL could reflect the relatively small sample size.

Trimming accounts for 4 bases at V and 5 bases at J, while the number of junction bases matched to no gene is 8. CDR1 and CDR2 are read off the germline V gene as SGHRS and YFSETQ. Reading from cysteine to phenylalanine, the CDR3 counts 15 amino acids. The entry retains the CDR3 DNA only, 45 bases that are in frame from base 1. The healthy controls were some 36 blood donors, and the buffy coats of these donors were supplied by the Finnish Red Cross blood service. All TCR-sequenced material derived from peripheral blood: patient blood samples and healthy donor buffy coats. Peripheral blood mononuclear cells were isolated by Ficoll-Hypaque gradient centrifugation. CD4+ cells were magnetically purified from the buffy coats of healthy controls. Genomic DNA was extracted using the Gentra Puregene Cell and Tissue kit, and a Qubit 2.0 fluorometer was used to quantify it. The immunoSEQ assay at survey resolution was applied to genomic DNA for sequencing of TCRbeta rearrangements. Under the source paper's analysis protocol: In the TCR sequencing data, the lowest productive clonotype frequency that could be detected was 2.59 x 10-5. Only productive TCRbeta rearrangements, defined as complete and in-frame sequences, were included in the analyses. The clonality of each sample was calculated as Simpson clonality in the immunoSEQ Analyzer version 3.0. Clones were grouped by frequency into very rare, small, medium, large (1-20%) or hyperexpanded (>20%) categories. Generation probabilities were estimated with OLGA 1.2.3, V-gene circos plots were made with VDJtools, specificities were looked up in VDJdb, and CDR3 motifs were identified with GLIPH. TCRdb holds this immuneACCESS table with in-frame rearrangements only. Some clones are missing; in checked studies, unresolved V genes explain under half, and the rest has no known cause. V and J calls and clone size are copied from that table; D and trimming were computed from the DNA. Recorded for this sample are over 25,000 clones; around 72% of them occurred a single time. The top ten hold 1.5% to 2.5% of the sample.

The sample taken for sequencing was CD4+ T cells from blood buffy coats. The sequence derives from a human donor in good health. The chain is made from TRBV5-1 and TRBJ2-1, with 8 junctional bases fitting TRBD1. The CDR3 protein sequence reads: CASSPGQGRHNEQFF. The DNA sequence reads TGCGCCAGCAGCCCCGGACAGGGTAGGCACAATGAGCAGTTCTTC.